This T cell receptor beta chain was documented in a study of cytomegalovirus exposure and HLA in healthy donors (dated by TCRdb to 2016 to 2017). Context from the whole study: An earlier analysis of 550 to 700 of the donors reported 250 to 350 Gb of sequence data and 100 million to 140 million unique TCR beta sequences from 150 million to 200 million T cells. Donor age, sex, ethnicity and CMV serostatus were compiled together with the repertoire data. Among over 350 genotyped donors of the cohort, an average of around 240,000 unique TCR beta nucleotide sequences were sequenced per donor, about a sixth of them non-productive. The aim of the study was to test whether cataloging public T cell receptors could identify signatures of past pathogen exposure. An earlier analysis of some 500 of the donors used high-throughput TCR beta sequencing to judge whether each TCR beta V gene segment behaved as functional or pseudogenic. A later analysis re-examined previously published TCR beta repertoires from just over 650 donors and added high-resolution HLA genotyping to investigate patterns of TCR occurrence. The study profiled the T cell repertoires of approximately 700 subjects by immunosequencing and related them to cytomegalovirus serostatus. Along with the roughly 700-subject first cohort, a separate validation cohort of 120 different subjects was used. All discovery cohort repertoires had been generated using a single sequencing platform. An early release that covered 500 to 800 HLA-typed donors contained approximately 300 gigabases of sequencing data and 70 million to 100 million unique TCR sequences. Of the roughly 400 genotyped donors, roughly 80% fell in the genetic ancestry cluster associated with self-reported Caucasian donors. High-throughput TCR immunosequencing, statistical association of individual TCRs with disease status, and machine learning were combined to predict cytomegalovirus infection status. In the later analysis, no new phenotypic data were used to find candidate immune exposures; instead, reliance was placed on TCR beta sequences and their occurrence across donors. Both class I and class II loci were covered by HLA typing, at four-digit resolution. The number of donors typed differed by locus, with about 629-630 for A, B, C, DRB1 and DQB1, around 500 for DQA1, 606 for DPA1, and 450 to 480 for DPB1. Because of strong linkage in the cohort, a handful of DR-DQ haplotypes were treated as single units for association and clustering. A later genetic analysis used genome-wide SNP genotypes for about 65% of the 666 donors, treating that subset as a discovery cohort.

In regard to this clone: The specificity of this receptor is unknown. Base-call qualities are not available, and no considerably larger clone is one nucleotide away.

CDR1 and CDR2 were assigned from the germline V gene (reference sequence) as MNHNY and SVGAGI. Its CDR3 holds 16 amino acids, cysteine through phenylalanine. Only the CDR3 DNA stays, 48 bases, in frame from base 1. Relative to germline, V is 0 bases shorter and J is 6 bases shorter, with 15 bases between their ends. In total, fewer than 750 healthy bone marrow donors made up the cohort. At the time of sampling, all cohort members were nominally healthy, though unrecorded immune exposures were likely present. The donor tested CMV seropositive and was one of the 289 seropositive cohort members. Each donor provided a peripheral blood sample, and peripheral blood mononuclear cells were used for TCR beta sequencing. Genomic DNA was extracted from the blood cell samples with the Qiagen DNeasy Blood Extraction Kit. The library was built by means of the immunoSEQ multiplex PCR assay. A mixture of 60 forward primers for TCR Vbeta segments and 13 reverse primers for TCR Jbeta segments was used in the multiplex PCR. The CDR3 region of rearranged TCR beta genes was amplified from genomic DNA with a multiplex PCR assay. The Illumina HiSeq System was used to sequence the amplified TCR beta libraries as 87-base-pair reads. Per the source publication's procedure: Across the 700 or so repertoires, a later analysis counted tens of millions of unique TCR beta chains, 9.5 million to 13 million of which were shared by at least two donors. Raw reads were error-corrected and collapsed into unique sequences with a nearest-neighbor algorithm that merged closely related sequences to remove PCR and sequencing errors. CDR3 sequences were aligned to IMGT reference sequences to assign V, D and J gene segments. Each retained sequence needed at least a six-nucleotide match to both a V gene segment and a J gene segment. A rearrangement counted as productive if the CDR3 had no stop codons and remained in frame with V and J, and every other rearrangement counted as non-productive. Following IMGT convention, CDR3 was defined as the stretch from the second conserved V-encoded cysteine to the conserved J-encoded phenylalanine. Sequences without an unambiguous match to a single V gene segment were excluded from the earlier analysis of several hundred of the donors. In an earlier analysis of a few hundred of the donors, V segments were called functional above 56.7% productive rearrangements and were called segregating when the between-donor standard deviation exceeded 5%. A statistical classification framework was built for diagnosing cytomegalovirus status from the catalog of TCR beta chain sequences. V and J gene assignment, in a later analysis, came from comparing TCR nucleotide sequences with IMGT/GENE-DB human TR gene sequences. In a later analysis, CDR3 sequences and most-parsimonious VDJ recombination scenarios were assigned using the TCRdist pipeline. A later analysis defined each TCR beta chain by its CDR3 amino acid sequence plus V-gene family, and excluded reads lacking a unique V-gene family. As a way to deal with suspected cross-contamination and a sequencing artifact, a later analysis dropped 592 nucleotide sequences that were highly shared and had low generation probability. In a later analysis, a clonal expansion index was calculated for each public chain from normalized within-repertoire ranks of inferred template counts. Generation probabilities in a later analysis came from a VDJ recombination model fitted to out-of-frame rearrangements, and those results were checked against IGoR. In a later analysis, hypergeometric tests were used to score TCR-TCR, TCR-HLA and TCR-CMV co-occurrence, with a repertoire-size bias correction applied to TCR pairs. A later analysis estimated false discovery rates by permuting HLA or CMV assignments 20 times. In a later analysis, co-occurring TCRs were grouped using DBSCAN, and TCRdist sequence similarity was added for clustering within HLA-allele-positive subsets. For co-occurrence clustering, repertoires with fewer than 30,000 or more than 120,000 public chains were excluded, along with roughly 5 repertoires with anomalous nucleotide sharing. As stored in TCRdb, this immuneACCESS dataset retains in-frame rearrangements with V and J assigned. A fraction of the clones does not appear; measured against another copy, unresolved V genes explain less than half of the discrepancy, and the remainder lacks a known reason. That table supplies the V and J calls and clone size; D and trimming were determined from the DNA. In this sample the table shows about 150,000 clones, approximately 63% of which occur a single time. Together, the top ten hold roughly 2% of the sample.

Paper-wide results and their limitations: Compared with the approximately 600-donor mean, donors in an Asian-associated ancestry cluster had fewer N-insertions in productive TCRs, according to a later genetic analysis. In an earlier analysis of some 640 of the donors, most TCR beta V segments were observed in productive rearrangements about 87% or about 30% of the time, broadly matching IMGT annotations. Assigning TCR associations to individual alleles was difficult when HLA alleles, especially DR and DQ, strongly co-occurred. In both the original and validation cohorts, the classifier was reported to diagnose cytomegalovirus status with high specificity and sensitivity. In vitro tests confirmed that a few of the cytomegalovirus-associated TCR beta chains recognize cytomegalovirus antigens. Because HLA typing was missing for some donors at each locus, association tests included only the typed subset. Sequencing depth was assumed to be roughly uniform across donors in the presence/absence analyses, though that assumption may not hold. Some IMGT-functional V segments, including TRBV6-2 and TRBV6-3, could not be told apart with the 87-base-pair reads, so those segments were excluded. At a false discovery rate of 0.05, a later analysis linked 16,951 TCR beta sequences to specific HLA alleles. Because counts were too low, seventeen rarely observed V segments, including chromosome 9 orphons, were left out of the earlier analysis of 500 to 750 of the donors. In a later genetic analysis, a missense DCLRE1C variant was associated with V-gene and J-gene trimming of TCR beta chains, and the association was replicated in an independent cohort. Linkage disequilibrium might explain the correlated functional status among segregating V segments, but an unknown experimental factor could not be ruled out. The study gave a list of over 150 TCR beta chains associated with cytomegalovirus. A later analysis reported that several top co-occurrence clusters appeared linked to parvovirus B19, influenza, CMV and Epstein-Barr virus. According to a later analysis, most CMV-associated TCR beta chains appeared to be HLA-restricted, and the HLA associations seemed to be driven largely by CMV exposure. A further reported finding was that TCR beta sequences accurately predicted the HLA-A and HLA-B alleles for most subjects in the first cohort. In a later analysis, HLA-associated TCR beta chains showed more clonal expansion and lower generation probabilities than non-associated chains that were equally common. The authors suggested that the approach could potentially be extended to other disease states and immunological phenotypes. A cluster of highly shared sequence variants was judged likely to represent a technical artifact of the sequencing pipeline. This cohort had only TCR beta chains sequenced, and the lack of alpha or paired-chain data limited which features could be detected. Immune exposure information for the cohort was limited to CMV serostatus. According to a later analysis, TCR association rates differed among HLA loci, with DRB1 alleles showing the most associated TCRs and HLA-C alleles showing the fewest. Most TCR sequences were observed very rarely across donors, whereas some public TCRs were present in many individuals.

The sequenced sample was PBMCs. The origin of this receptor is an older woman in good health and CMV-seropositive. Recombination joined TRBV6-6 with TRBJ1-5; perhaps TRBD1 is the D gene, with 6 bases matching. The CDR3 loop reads CASSYSTGGAGQPQHF. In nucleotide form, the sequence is TGTGCCAGCAGTTACTCAACCGGGGGGGCAGGTCAGCCCCAGCATTTT.